What follows are 5 T cell receptor beta chains derived from one specimen sequenced in a study of vaccination and CD4 T cells after COVID-19. Indicated treatment: approximately 11-day PBMC culture with coronavirus spike peptide pools or control peptides (ViraFEST assay). Antigens of these TCRs are unknown. Sequence data for DNA of cultured CD4+ T cells were generated by the Oncomine TCR Beta short-read assay. Using its own MiXCR run on the PCR reads, TCRdb lists one record per CDR3 protein. The data show around 14,000 distinct CDR3 sequences, around 53% seen once. The source material was CD4+ T cells from blood, cultured in vitro. These receptors came from a human donor who had recovered from COVID-19.

The chain links TRBV7-8 to TRBJ2-3; the D is unclear. This CDR3 spans 16 amino acids. V shed 7 bases and J shed 6 bases, with 23 bases lying between them. Germline V CDR1 and CDR2: SGHVS, FQNEAQ. This CDR3 reads CASTPISGVGGDTQYF. The CDR3 DNA follows: TGTGCCAGCACCCCGATTAGTGGGGTCGGTGGGGATACGCAGTATTTT.

This clonotype was counted only a few times. The V gene is TRBV12-3 or TRBV12-4, the J gene TRBJ2-5; no clear D. Deletions cut 5 bases from V and 5 bases from J, with 18 bases between. The CDR3 has 15 amino acids. CDR3 loop: CASSPLSYLWETQYF. The CDR3 region has the DNA TGTGCCAGCAGTCCCCTTAGCTACTTATGGGAGACCCAGTACTTC.

This chain connects TRBV10-3 to TRBJ1-1; D uncertain. Trimming took 6 bases from V and 0 from J, leaving 11 bases between them. CDR3 length: 14 residues. Germline V gene data show CDR1 as ENHRY and CDR2 as SYGVKD. The CDR3 DNA follows: TGTGCCATCAGGAACAATGAACTGAACACTGAAGCTTTCTTT. It specifies CAIRNNELNTEAFF.

This chain uses TRBV11-3 with TRBJ2-2, with 11 bases lining up with TRBD1. V gave up 3 bases and J gave up 7 bases; unmatched junction bases: 16. From germline, CDR1 is SGHNT and CDR2 YENEEA. The CDR3 extends over 19 amino acids. The CDR3 DNA reads TGTGCCAGCAGCTTTAGTGCCTCGTTGGACAGGGGGCATGACGGGGAGCTGTTTTTT. As protein: CASSFSASLDRGHDGELFF.

This chain joins TRBV28 and TRBJ2-7, with D possibly being TRBD1 (5 bases). Germline assignment: CDR1 MDHEN and CDR2 SYDVKM. CDR3 length equals 12 residues. V was pared by 2 bases and J by 10 bases, with 12 bases between. In nucleotides, the CDR3 is TGTGCCAGCAGTTTACAGGGCGGCCGCCAGTACTTC. Its translation: CASSLQGGRQYF.